The present T cell receptor beta chain was sequenced within a study of T-cell memory formation after mild COVID-19 (dated by TCRdb to the early 2020s). Some background on the complete study: TCR sequence clusters from the two donors were largely donor specific. In a couple of donors, T-cell clones that expanded and contracted after mild COVID-19 were tracked by sequencing TCRalpha and TCRbeta repertoires over time. The cohort comprised two young, previously healthy adult volunteers, one female and one male.

Ficoll-Paque density gradient centrifugation was used to isolate PBMCs. The listed sequencing device is Illumina NovaSeq 6000. TCRalpha and TCRbeta cDNA libraries were built by 5'RACE with constant-segment primers, adding sample barcodes and unique molecular identifiers. RNA was extracted from every sample with Trizol reagent. Amplification of the libraries took two PCR steps, and the second step added a second sample barcode plus Illumina TruSeq adapters. Libraries were sequenced on an Illumina NovaSeq with 2 x 150 bp paired-end reads. On the study's bioinformatics: With migec v1.2.7, reads were demultiplexed and then collapsed into UMI-guided consensus sequences. Using mixcr v2.1.11, UMI consensuses were aligned to TRA and TRB V and J templates and then assembled into clonotypes. Expanded or contracted clonotypes were those called significant by both edgeR and NoisET, with noise models trained on biological replicates. edgeR calls used a false discovery rate-adjusted p below 0.01 and a log2 fold-change threshold of 1. PCA with hierarchical clustering of max-normalized trajectories of the 1000 most abundant clonotypes was used as exploratory dynamics analysis. Each responding clone was given a CD4 or CD8 phenotype based on the CD4+ and CD8+ repertoires, which had been sequenced separately. TCRdb applied fastp at Q25 and MiXCR to the public reads, then kept only in-frame beta chains. Identical CDR3 protein sequences are pooled into one entry, listed with their most common genes and DNA. TCRdb's processing, not the authors', yielded these V and J calls. This sample is represented by 350,000 to 500,000 distinct CDR3 sequences; about 22% of them were singletons. Together, the top ten hold about an eighth of the sample.

Trimmed from V: 2 bases; trimmed from J: 0 bases; junction bases lacking a gene match: 12. Taken from the germline V gene, the CDR1 and CDR2 loops are SGHTA and FQGTGA. Inclusive of the bounding cysteine and phenylalanine, the CDR3 is 20 residues long. Only the CDR3 DNA stays, 60 bases, in frame from base 1. Results the study describes overall, beyond this receptor: Whether the second-wave clones peaking on day 37 were SARS-CoV-2 specific was not confirmed. The study included only a couple of mild cases, and larger cohorts that include severe cases with pre-infection samples were judged to be necessary. Balanced CD4/CD8 phenotypes were observed for clones contracting from day 15 to 85, whereas a bias towards CD4+ was observed for a second wave of clones expanding from day 15 to 37. Contracting CD4+ clones appeared mostly in the CM and EM memory subsets, whereas CD8+ clones were enriched in EMRA. Some responding clones were found in pre-infection memory, which suggests that pre-existing cross-reactive memory T cells took part in the SARS-CoV-2 response.

As concerns this clonotype: The target of this receptor is not known. The input lacks base qualities; no much larger clone sits a single base away.

Sequences were obtained from PBMCs or a T cell subset sorted from them (not recorded which). The sequence is built from TRBV7-3 and TRBJ2-3; 12 central bases correspond to TRBD2. The receptor was derived from an adult woman who had mild COVID-19 (a few samples of this study predate the infection). The sample titles of this study are shuffled in the database, so cell type and time point are left out; the donor was told from shared clones. The sequenced DNA is TGTGCCAGCAGCTTAGTGGCACTAGCGGGGGGCCCCACTAGCACAGATACGCAGTATTTT. Protein translation: CASSLVALAGGPTSTDTQYF.